These T cell receptor beta chains were read from a single sample in a study of cytomegalovirus exposure and HLA in healthy donors. Measured with immunoSEQ multiplex PCR; TCRdb has only the in-frame clones, and not every one. This table has about 150,000 clones, 50% to 75% appearing once. The sequencing sample was made of PBMCs. These receptors were obtained from a woman in her 30s in good health and CMV-seropositive. CDR3s include the opening cysteine and the closing phenylalanine or tryptophan. Fields, in order: D gene, V gene, clone size, CDR3 length, J gene, CDR3 DNA, CDR3 protein. The D gene is left open where the match is weak. The size entry is marked missing in some rows and otherwise reads once, few, many or a size class.

TRBD1	TRBV4-1	-	15	TRBJ2-7	TGCGCCAGCAGTCTCGAACGGACAGGGAGCTACGAGCAGTACTTC	CASSLERTGSYEQYF
TRBD2	TRBV30	-	16	TRBJ2-1	TGTGCCTGGAGTGAAAGGCGGGGGGGCCTTTCCAATGAGCAGTTCTTC	CAWSERRGGLSNEQFF
TRBD2	TRBV6-5	-	12	TRBJ2-7	TGTGCCTCTCGGGGGGGTGCCTACGAGCAGTACTTC	CASRGGAYEQYF
-	TRBV2	-	12	TRBJ2-3	TGTGCCAGCGAACAAGTCACAGATACGCAGTATTTT	CASEQVTDTQYF
TRBD1	TRBV28	few	15	TRBJ1-1	TGTGCCAGCAGTTTACGGACAGGGGGCTGGACTGAAGCTTTCTTT	CASSLRTGGWTEAFF
TRBD1	TRBV4-1	-	16	TRBJ1-2	TGCGCCAGCAGTCGGACCACCCAGACAGGGTTCTATGGCTACACCTTC	CASSRTTQTGFYGYTF
-	TRBV10-3	-	14	TRBJ1-4	TGTGCCATCAGGCCTGCAGGGTTAGGCGAAAAACTGTTTTTT	CAIRPAGLGEKLFF
TRBD1	TRBV6-1	-	14	TRBJ1-3	TGTGCCAGCAGTGAAGCGTACAGGGGATACACCATATATTTT	CASSEAYRGYTIYF
-	TRBV4-2	-	16	TRBJ1-1	TGTGCCAGCAGCCAACGGCAGGGGTTCATGAACACTGAAGCTTTCTTT	CASSQRQGFMNTEAFF
-	TRBV5-1	-	13	TRBJ2-5	TGCGCCAGCAGCACAGGGGCGGGGGAGACCCAGTACTTC	CASSTGAGETQYF
-	TRBV7-6	once	15	TRBJ1-1	TGTGCCAGCAGCTTAGGGTTGAGGAGGAACACTGAAGCTTTCTTT	CASSLGLRRNTEAFF
-	TRBV9	-	18	TRBJ1-4	TGTGCCAGCAGCGTGAGCCGAGGAGACCCCGAAGAAATTGAAAAACTGTTTTTT	CASSVSRGDPEEIEKLFF
-	TRBV2	-	14	TRBJ1-2	TGTGCCAGCAGTGATGGGCAACTTATCTATGGCTACACCTTC	CASSDGQLIYGYTF
TRBD1	TRBV25-1	-	15	TRBJ1-1	TGTGCCAGCGGAGAAGCCGGGACAGATGACACTGAAGCTTTCTTT	CASGEAGTDDTEAFF
-	TRBV2	-	15	TRBJ1-5	TGTGCCAGCAGTGACGGCCAGGGCAAGGGCCAGCCCCAGCATTTT	CASSDGQGKGQPQHF
TRBD2	TRBV25-1	-	13	TRBJ2-5	TGTGCCAGCACCGTTACTAGCGGGGTTCGCCAGTACTTC	CASTVTSGVRQYF
TRBD2	TRBV6-4	-	15	TRBJ2-3	TGTGCCAGCAGTGAAACTAGCGGGGGCACAGATACGCAGTATTTT	CASSETSGGTDTQYF
TRBD2	TRBV4-1	few	19	TRBJ2-1	TGCGCCAGCAGCCAAGATCTACTAGCGGGAGTCACAGTTTACAATGAGCAGTTCTTC	CASSQDLLAGVTVYNEQFF